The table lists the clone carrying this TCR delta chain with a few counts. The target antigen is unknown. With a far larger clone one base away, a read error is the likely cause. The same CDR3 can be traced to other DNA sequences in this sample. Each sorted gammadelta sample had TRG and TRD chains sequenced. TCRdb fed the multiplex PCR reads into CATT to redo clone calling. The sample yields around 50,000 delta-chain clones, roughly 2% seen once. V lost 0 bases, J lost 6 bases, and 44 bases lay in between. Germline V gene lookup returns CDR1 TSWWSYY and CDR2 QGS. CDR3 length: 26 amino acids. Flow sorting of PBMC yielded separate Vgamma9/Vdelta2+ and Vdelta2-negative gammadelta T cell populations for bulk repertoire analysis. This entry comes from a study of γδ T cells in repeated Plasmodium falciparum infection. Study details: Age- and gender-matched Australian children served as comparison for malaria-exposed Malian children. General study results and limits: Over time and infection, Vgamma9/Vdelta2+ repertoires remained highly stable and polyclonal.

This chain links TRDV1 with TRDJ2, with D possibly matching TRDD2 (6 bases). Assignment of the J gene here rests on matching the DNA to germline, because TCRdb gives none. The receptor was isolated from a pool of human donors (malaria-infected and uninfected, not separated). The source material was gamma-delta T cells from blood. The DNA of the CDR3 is TGTGCTCTTGGGGAACTAATATCGCGCTGGAATAGAGTATACCTCCTACCCCCGCTTCGGGCAGCACAACTCTTCTTT. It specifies CALGELISRWNRVYLLPPLRAAQLFF.